A single sample gave rise to the 22 T cell receptor beta chains below, sequenced in a study of T cells expressing NK-cell markers. With the 5' RACE reads reprocessed, TCRdb shows one record per CDR3 protein and no DNA. Its table lists 300,000 to 450,000 distinct CDR3 sequences. Sequenced input: blood T cells: a sorted CD56 or NKG2C T cell subset, CD4+ or CD8+ T cells, or bulk PBMC T cells (not recorded which). Receptors originate from a man aged 18-75 years in good health.

The chain uses TRBV6-1 and TRBJ1-2. Germline V lookup: CDR1 MNHNS, CDR2 SASEGT. This CDR3 contains 13 residues. This chain's CDR3 is CASRNPYSFGYTF.

The rearrangement links TRBV11-2 to TRBJ2-7. Per the germline V gene, CDR1 is SGHAT and CDR2 is FQNNGV. The CDR3 has 12 amino acids. The CDR3 loop reads CASSQMDQRQYF.

V is TRBV20-1 and J is TRBJ2-5; TCRdb designates TRBD2, a call that cannot be tested without DNA. Germline V gene data show CDR1 as DFQATT and CDR2 as SNEGSKA (reference sequence). The CDR3 spans 17 residues. The CDR3 loop is CSAWAPSGRGLTETQYF.

The chain uses TRBV2 and TRBJ2-5; no DNA is available, so the TRBD1 call from TCRdb remains unchecked. This CDR3 region has 14 residues. Germline V lookup: CDR1 SNHLY, CDR2 FYNNEI. CDR3 protein: CASNIQGRGETQYF.

The genes are TRBV5-1 and TRBJ1-2; as DNA is missing, the TRBD1 call by TCRdb cannot be tested. The CDR3 runs to 14 residues. CDR1 is SGHRS, CDR2 YFSETQ, per germline. The chain's CDR3 is CASSLAGAGMGYTF. The full variable domain, in which reference TRBV5-1 and TRBJ1-2 provide the parts outside the CDR3, is KAGVTQTPRYLIKTRGQQVTLSCSPISGHRSVSWYQQTPGQGLQFLFEYFSETQRNKGNFPGRFSGRQFSNSRSEMNVSTLELGDSALYLCASSLAGAGMGYTFGSGTRLTVV.

The chain employs TRBV5-4 and TRBJ2-6. The CDR3 is made up of 15 amino acids. The germline gives CDR1 SGHNT, CDR2 YYREEE (reference sequence). CDR3 protein: CASSFISGGANVLTF.

The V and J genes are TRBV29-1 and TRBJ2-2; lacking DNA, the TRBD1 call made by TCRdb goes unchecked. This CDR3 region has 14 residues. CDR1 and CDR2 (germline): SQVTM, ANQGSEA. The CDR3 here is CSVEPDSNTGELFF.

The J gene is TRBJ2-5, the V gene TRBV7-3; TCRdb returns TRBD1, unconfirmable since there is no DNA. Per germline, CDR1 SGHTA and CDR2 FQGTGA. The CDR3 runs 18 residues. The CDR3 sequence: CASSSRNNPGQVVETQYF.

The rearrangement uses TRBV19 and TRBJ1-6. CDR3 size: 13 residues. The germline CDR1 and CDR2 sequences are LNHDA and SQIVND (reference sequence). The CDR3 spells CASNPRRNSPLHF.

This chain uses TRBV6-1 with TRBJ2-3; the D call of TRBD2 rests on TCRdb alone, since no DNA is present to check it. There are 15 residues in the CDR3. Germline V gene sequence: CDR1 MNHNS, CDR2 SASEGT. The CDR3 sequence: CASRLTSSGADTQYF.

The rearrangement links TRBV12-3 or TRBV12-4 to TRBJ2-3; TCRdb proposes TRBD2, but this gene call is untestable without DNA. The CDR3 covers 16 residues. The CDR3: CASSLLERGITDTQYF.

The V and J genes are TRBV9 and TRBJ1-5; TCRdb's D call of TRBD1 is untestable without DNA. Per the germline V gene, CDR1 is SGDLS and CDR2 is YYNGEE. The CDR3 is 15 residues long. CDR3 region: CASSSTGGAGQPQHF.

The rearrangement uses TRBV3-1 and TRBJ2-4; the TCRdb D gene call, TRBD1, has no DNA to confirm it. CDR3 size: 17 residues. Germline values: CDR1 LGHDT, CDR2 YNNKEL (reference sequence). This chain's CDR3 is CASSRDDRSLAKNIQYF.

V usage is TRBV2 and J usage is TRBJ2-1; TCRdb's D call of TRBD1 is untestable without DNA. The CDR3 runs to 17 residues. CDR1 is SNHLY and CDR2 is FYNNEI in the germline V gene. CDR3 loop: CASSDVLRQSSYNEQFF.

This chain connects TRBV7-8 to TRBJ1-1; TCRdb's assignment of TRBD1 cannot be checked, as there is no DNA. Germline V gene sequence: CDR1 SGHVS, CDR2 FQNEAQ. The CDR3 has 15 amino acids. CDR3 loop: CASSYGQGGNTEAFF.

The chain uses TRBV5-4 and TRBJ1-1; TCRdb outputs TRBD1, but without DNA this stays unchecked. This CDR3 is built from 12 residues. Germline V CDR1 and CDR2: SGHNT, YYREEE (reference sequence). CDR3 loop: CASSLPPGKAFF.

The chain links TRBV7-2 to TRBJ2-2; TCRdb gives TRBD2 as the D gene, but with no DNA this cannot be confirmed. This CDR3 has 17 residues. The germline V gene encodes CDR1 SGHTA and CDR2 FQGNSA. CDR3 sequence: CASSLVLGGDGTGELFF.

V and J are TRBV20-1 and TRBJ2-3; TCRdb outputs TRBD2, but without DNA this stays unchecked. Looked up from germline, CDR1 is DFQATT and CDR2 is SNEGSKA (reference sequence). The CDR3 length is 14 residues. CDR3 residues: CSAKERGYTDTQYF.

The chain has TRBV14 and TRBJ2-7; the D gene TCRdb calls, TRBD1, cannot be checked with no DNA. CDR1 is SGHDN and CDR2 is FVKESK in the germline V gene. The CDR3 has 13 amino acids. The CDR3 reads CASSRQGAGEQYF. Using reference TRBV14 and TRBJ2-7 for the parts outside the CDR3, the full variable domain is EAGVTQFPSHSVIEKGQTVTLRCDPISGHDNLYWYRRVMGKEIKFLLHFVKESKQDESGMPNNRFLAERTGGTYSTLKVQPAELEDSGVYFCASSRQGAGEQYFGPGTRLTVT.

This rearrangement joins TRBV9 to TRBJ1-2; without DNA, the TCRdb call of TRBD1 cannot be checked. CDR3 length: 13 amino acids. The germline gives CDR1 SGDLS, CDR2 YYNGEE. This CDR3 is CASSPQIRDGYTF.

The chain couples TRBV6-5 to TRBJ2-7; absent DNA, TCRdb's TRBD1 call cannot be checked. The CDR3 length is 17 residues. Germline lookup yields CDR1 MNHEY and CDR2 SVGAGI. The CDR3 protein is CASSYGDRGPGLYEQYF.

The V and J genes are TRBV3-1 and TRBJ1-1; checking the TCRdb D call of TRBD1 is not possible without DNA. From germline, CDR1 is LGHDT and CDR2 YNNKEL (reference sequence). This CDR3 region has 19 residues. The chain's CDR3 is CAGGVRTKPGTANTVEAFF.